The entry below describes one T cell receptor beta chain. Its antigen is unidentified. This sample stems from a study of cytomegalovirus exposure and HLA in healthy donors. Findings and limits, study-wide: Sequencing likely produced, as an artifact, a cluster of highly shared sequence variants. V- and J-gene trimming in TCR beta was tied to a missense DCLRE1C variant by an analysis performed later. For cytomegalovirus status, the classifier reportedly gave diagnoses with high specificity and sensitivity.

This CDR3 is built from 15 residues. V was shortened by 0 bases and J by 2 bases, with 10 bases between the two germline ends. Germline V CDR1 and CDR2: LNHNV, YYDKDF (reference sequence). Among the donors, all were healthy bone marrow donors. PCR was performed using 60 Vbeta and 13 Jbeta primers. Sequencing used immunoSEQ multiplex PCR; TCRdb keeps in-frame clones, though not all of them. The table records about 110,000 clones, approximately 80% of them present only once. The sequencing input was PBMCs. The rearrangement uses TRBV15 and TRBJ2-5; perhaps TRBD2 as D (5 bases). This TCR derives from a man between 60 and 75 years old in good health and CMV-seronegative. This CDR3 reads CATSRDRSGQETQYF. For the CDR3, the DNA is TGTGCCACCAGCAGAGACCGGAGCGGACAAGAGACCCAGTACTTC.